A selection of T cell receptor beta chains follows, all from one sample in a study of Ad26.COV2.S vaccination and SARS-CoV-2 variants. The repertoire was sequenced with immunoSEQ multiplex PCR; TCRdb's copy has only in-frame clones and lacks some. The sample holds about 680,000 clones, around 92% seen once. The starting material was peripheral blood, obtained in a trial of Ad26.COV2.S vaccine versus placebo. The receptors here all came from a person between 18 and 65 years old who received the Ad26.COV2.S COVID-19 vaccine or a placebo. Both conserved end residues are part of each CDR3. D genes are given only for firm matches. Expanded clones get a size class; other rows say once, few or many, or leave the size out.

CDR3 protein: CASQTGENTEAFF; CDR3 DNA: TGTGCCAGTCAAACCGGCGAGAACACTGAAGCTTTCTTT; D gene: .; J gene: TRBJ1-1; CDR3 length: 13; V gene: TRBV18; clone size: .
CDR3 protein: CASSPLTSEYNEQFF; CDR3 DNA: TGTGCCAGCTCACCACTGACTAGCGAATACAATGAGCAGTTCTTC; D gene: TRBD2; J gene: TRBJ2-1; CDR3 length: 15; V gene: TRBV18; clone size: .
CDR3 protein: CASSLGGAGEAFF; CDR3 DNA: TGTGCCAGCAGTTTAGGGGGGGCAGGTGAAGCTTTCTTT; D gene: .; J gene: TRBJ1-1; CDR3 length: 13; V gene: TRBV27; clone size: .
CDR3 protein: CASSVTGAGSYGYTF; CDR3 DNA: TGCGCCAGCAGCGTGACAGGGGCCGGGAGCTATGGCTACACCTTC; D gene: TRBD1; J gene: TRBJ1-2; CDR3 length: 15; V gene: TRBV5-1; clone size: .
CDR3 protein: CASSLKAFLVDTQYF; CDR3 DNA: TGTGCCAGCAGTTTAAAGGCCTTTTTGGTAGATACGCAGTATTTT; D gene: .; J gene: TRBJ2-3; CDR3 length: 15; V gene: TRBV27; clone size: .
CDR3 protein: CASSLVGLAGKYEQYF; CDR3 DNA: TGTGCCAGCAGCTTAGTAGGACTAGCGGGGAAATACGAGCAGTACTTC; D gene: TRBD2; J gene: TRBJ2-7; CDR3 length: 16; V gene: TRBV7-2; clone size: .
CDR3 protein: CASTRTGCHEKLFF; CDR3 DNA: TGCGCCAGCACCCGGACAGGGTGCCATGAAAAACTGTTTTTT; D gene: TRBD1; J gene: TRBJ1-4; CDR3 length: 14; V gene: TRBV23-1; clone size: few
CDR3 protein: CAISESENTQYF; CDR3 DNA: TGTGCCATCAGTGAGAGTGAGAATACGCAGTATTTT; D gene: .; J gene: TRBJ2-3; CDR3 length: 12; V gene: TRBV10-3; clone size: .
CDR3 protein: CASSWSSGRDNEQFF; CDR3 DNA: TGTGCCAGCAGTTGGTCTAGCGGGAGGGACAATGAGCAGTTCTTC; D gene: TRBD2; J gene: TRBJ2-1; CDR3 length: 15; V gene: TRBV6-5; clone size: few
CDR3 protein: CASSSRLDSYNEQFF; CDR3 DNA: TGTGCCAGCAGTTCCAGACTTGACTCCTACAATGAGCAGTTCTTC; D gene: .; J gene: TRBJ2-1; CDR3 length: 15; V gene: TRBV6-6; clone size: .
CDR3 protein: CAWWGGRDEQFF; CDR3 DNA: TGTGCCTGGTGGGGTGGACGGGATGAGCAGTTCTTC; D gene: .; J gene: TRBJ2-1; CDR3 length: 12; V gene: TRBV30; clone size: many
CDR3 protein: CASSHGQADTEAFF; CDR3 DNA: TGTGCCAGCAGCCATGGACAGGCCGACACTGAAGCTTTCTTT; D gene: TRBD1; J gene: TRBJ1-1; CDR3 length: 14; V gene: TRBV11-3; clone size: .
CDR3 protein: CASSPLAGAITDTQYF; CDR3 DNA: TGTGCCAGCAGCCCTCTCGCGGGGGCGATCACAGATACGCAGTATTTT; D gene: .; J gene: TRBJ2-3; CDR3 length: 16; V gene: TRBV14; clone size: .
CDR3 protein: CASSLTVSGQPQHF; CDR3 DNA: TGTGCCAGCAGCTTGACAGTTTCGGGCCAGCCCCAGCATTTT; D gene: .; J gene: TRBJ1-5; CDR3 length: 14; V gene: TRBV5-5; clone size: .
CDR3 protein: CASSLDLWGMSLAKNIQYF; CDR3 DNA: TGTGCCAGCAGCTTAGATCTTTGGGGGATGAGCCTAGCCAAAAACATTCAGTACTTC; D gene: .; J gene: TRBJ2-4; CDR3 length: 19; V gene: TRBV11-2; clone size: .
CDR3 protein: CASSLEGVSGNTIYF; CDR3 DNA: TGTGCCAGCAGCTTAGAAGGGGTGTCTGGAAACACCATATATTTT; D gene: .; J gene: TRBJ1-3; CDR3 length: 15; V gene: TRBV7-9; clone size: .
CDR3 protein: CASSIGTGLPHEQYF; CDR3 DNA: TGTGCCAGTAGTATTGGAACAGGGCTCCCCCACGAGCAGTACTTC; D gene: .; J gene: TRBJ2-7; CDR3 length: 15; V gene: TRBV19; clone size: .
CDR3 protein: CASSSGTSGGTGELFF; CDR3 DNA: TGTGCCAGCAGCTCCGGGACTAGCGGGGGCACCGGGGAGCTGTTTTTT; D gene: TRBD2; J gene: TRBJ2-2; CDR3 length: 16; V gene: TRBV11-3; clone size: .
CDR3 protein: CASSEAPRGAFF; CDR3 DNA: TGTGCCAGCAGTGAAGCGCCCAGGGGAGCTTTCTTT; D gene: .; J gene: TRBJ1-1; CDR3 length: 12; V gene: TRBV6-1; clone size: once
CDR3 protein: CASTVLAGAVQETQYF; CDR3 DNA: TGCGCCAGCACCGTACTAGCGGGGGCCGTGCAAGAGACCCAGTACTTC; D gene: TRBD2; J gene: TRBJ2-5; CDR3 length: 16; V gene: TRBV5-1; clone size: .
CDR3 protein: CASRSGGSGANVLTF; CDR3 DNA: TGTGCCAGCAGATCAGGGGGCTCTGGGGCCAACGTCCTGACTTTC; D gene: TRBD1; J gene: TRBJ2-6; CDR3 length: 15; V gene: TRBV7-2; clone size: .
CDR3 protein: CASSIGRNYEQYF; CDR3 DNA: TGTGCCAGTAGTATAGGACGGAACTACGAGCAGTACTTC; D gene: .; J gene: TRBJ2-7; CDR3 length: 13; V gene: TRBV19; clone size: .
CDR3 protein: CASSLSRGRSLGAPGTF; CDR3 DNA: TGTGCCAGCAGCTTGAGCAGGGGGCGAAGTCTAGGGGCCCCCGGCACCTTC; D gene: TRBD1; J gene: TRBJ1-2; CDR3 length: 17; V gene: TRBV5-6; clone size: .
CDR3 protein: CASSLAHTNTEAFF; CDR3 DNA: TGCGCCAGCAGCTTGGCCCACACGAACACTGAAGCTTTCTTT; D gene: .; J gene: TRBJ1-1; CDR3 length: 14; V gene: TRBV5-1; clone size: .
CDR3 protein: CASSLGGAVDEQFF; CDR3 DNA: TGTGCCAGCAGCTTAGGTGGCGCTGTAGATGAGCAGTTCTTC; D gene: .; J gene: TRBJ2-1; CDR3 length: 14; V gene: TRBV7-6; clone size: .
CDR3 protein: CASSSGTGGRYEQYF; CDR3 DNA: TGTGCCAGCAGCTCCGGGACAGGGGGTCGCTACGAGCAGTACTTC; D gene: TRBD1; J gene: TRBJ2-7; CDR3 length: 15; V gene: TRBV6-5; clone size: .
CDR3 protein: CASSVTEWANEQFF; CDR3 DNA: TGTGCCAGCAGCGTAACCGAATGGGCGAATGAGCAGTTCTTC; D gene: .; J gene: TRBJ2-1; CDR3 length: 14; V gene: TRBV9; clone size: .
CDR3 protein: CATTNGTDYEQYF; CDR3 DNA: TGTGCCACCACCAACGGGACAGACTACGAGCAGTACTTC; D gene: TRBD1; J gene: TRBJ2-7; CDR3 length: 13; V gene: TRBV10-3; clone size: .
CDR3 protein: CASGPGTGRETQYF; CDR3 DNA: TGTGCTAGTGGCCCCGGGACAGGGAGGGAGACCCAGTACTTC; D gene: TRBD1; J gene: TRBJ2-5; CDR3 length: 14; V gene: TRBV12-5; clone size: once
CDR3 protein: CASKGDGATTLKGYTF; CDR3 DNA: TGTGCCAGCAAAGGGGACGGGGCCACCACGCTTAAGGGCTACACCTTC; D gene: .; J gene: TRBJ1-2; CDR3 length: 16; V gene: TRBV4-2; clone size: .
CDR3 protein: CASSIRMPNTEAFF; CDR3 DNA: TGTGCCAGTAGTATAAGGATGCCTAACACTGAAGCTTTCTTT; D gene: .; J gene: TRBJ1-1; CDR3 length: 14; V gene: TRBV19; clone size: .
CDR3 protein: CASSIRGSGANVLTF; CDR3 DNA: TGTGCCAGTAGTATCAGGGGATCTGGGGCCAACGTCCTGACTTTC; D gene: .; J gene: TRBJ2-6; CDR3 length: 15; V gene: TRBV19; clone size: .
CDR3 protein: CASSFPPWGKDGELFF; CDR3 DNA: TGTGCCAGCAGTTTCCCCCCGTGGGGGAAAGACGGGGAGCTGTTTTTT; D gene: .; J gene: TRBJ2-2; CDR3 length: 16; V gene: TRBV27; clone size: .
CDR3 protein: CASSLLINTEAFF; CDR3 DNA: TGTGCCAGCAGTTTACTGATAAACACTGAAGCTTTCTTT; D gene: .; J gene: TRBJ1-1; CDR3 length: 13; V gene: TRBV6-2/TRBV6-3; clone size: few
CDR3 protein: CASPPSLYEQYF; CDR3 DNA: TGTGCTAGTCCCCCTTCACTCTACGAGCAGTACTTC; D gene: .; J gene: TRBJ2-7; CDR3 length: 12; V gene: TRBV12-5; clone size: .
CDR3 protein: CASSLEGSPLQYF; CDR3 DNA: TGTGCCAGCAGCTTAGAGGGTTCGCCTCTTCAGTACTTC; D gene: .; J gene: TRBJ2-7; CDR3 length: 13; V gene: TRBV7-3; clone size: few
CDR3 protein: CASSPSPGQLPSNQPQHF; CDR3 DNA: TGTGCCAGCTCACCATCTCCGGGACAGCTACCGTCCAATCAGCCCCAGCATTTT; D gene: TRBD1; J gene: TRBJ1-5; CDR3 length: 18; V gene: TRBV18; clone size: once
CDR3 protein: CASSLDGSGELFF; CDR3 DNA: TGTGCCAGCAGCTTGGACGGATCCGGGGAGCTGTTTTTT; D gene: .; J gene: TRBJ2-2; CDR3 length: 13; V gene: TRBV5-5; clone size: .
CDR3 protein: CATRSGSGANVLTF; CDR3 DNA: TGTGCCACCAGGTCCGGGTCTGGGGCCAACGTCCTGACTTTC; D gene: .; J gene: TRBJ2-6; CDR3 length: 14; V gene: TRBV15; clone size: .
CDR3 protein: CASSQTGFQPQHF; CDR3 DNA: TGTGCCAGCAGCCAGACAGGGTTTCAGCCCCAGCATTTT; D gene: TRBD1; J gene: TRBJ1-5; CDR3 length: 13; V gene: TRBV5-5; clone size: .
CDR3 protein: CASSWGGTADTQYF; CDR3 DNA: TGTGCCAGCAGCTGGGGGGGCACCGCAGATACGCAGTATTTT; D gene: .; J gene: TRBJ2-3; CDR3 length: 14; V gene: TRBV5-5; clone size: .
CDR3 protein: CASSPSNMGGQYF; CDR3 DNA: TGTGCCAGCAGCCCCTCAAACATGGGGGGGCAGTACTTC; D gene: .; J gene: TRBJ2-7; CDR3 length: 13; V gene: TRBV7-2; clone size: .
CDR3 protein: CASSQSLAYGGELFF; CDR3 DNA: TGTGCCAGCAGCCAATCACTAGCCTACGGCGGGGAGCTGTTTTTT; D gene: .; J gene: TRBJ2-2; CDR3 length: 15; V gene: TRBV14; clone size: .
CDR3 protein: CASSLAGIAGINTDTQYF; CDR3 DNA: TGTGCCAGCAGCTTAGCGGGGATAGCGGGCATAAACACAGATACGCAGTATTTT; D gene: TRBD2; J gene: TRBJ2-3; CDR3 length: 18; V gene: TRBV7-2; clone size: .